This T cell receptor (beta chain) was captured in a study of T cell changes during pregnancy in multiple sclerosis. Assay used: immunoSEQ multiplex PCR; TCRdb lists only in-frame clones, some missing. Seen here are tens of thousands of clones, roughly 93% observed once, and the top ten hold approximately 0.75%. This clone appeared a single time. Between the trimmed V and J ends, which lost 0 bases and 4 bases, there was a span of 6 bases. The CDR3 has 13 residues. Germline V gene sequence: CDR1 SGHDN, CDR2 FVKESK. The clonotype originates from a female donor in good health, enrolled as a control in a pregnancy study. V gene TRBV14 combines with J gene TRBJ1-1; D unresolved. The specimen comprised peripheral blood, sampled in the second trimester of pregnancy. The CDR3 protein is CASSQDPGTEAFF. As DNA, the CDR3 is TGTGCCAGCAGCCAAGATCCCGGCACTGAAGCTTTCTTT. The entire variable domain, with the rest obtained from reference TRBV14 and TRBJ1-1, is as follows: EAGVTQFPSHSVIEKGQTVTLRCDPISGHDNLYWYRRVMGKEIKFLLHFVKESKQDESGMPNNRFLAERTGGTYSTLKVQPAELEDSGVYFCASSQDPGTEAFFGQGTRLTVV.